The T cell receptor (beta chain) under discussion was sequenced for a study of beta chain features in type 1 diabetes. Findings and limits, study-wide: For Type 1 diabetes patients, all four CD4+ subsets carried TCRB CDR3s that were moderately but significantly shorter. Among patients, naive, central memory and Treg TCRB repertoires appeared more similar than among healthy donors. cDNA-based sequencing might over-represent cells highly expressing TCR. Among type 1 diabetes patients, VDJ junctions had fewer insertions and more deletions. The question of HLA type influencing TCRB rearrangement was one that remained unresolved here.

TCRB transcripts that were expressed got sequenced, as all of the isolated RNA had been reverse transcribed. Sequenced by immunoSEQ multiplex PCR; TCRdb stores in-frame clones only, minus some. The sample contains hundreds of thousands of clones, more than 13% of which appear only once. Remarks on this clone: Its target is not known.

The sequence came from a man aged 18-30 years with type 1 diabetes. The sequencing input was naive CD4+ T cells from blood.

DNA of the CDR3: TGCGCCAGCGCTCCCGGGACTAGCGGGAGTACCGAGCAGTACTTC. As protein: CASAPGTSGSTEQYF. This chain links TRBV10-1 with TRBJ2-7; 14 positions match TRBD2. CDR3 size: 15 residues. V was pared by 8 bases and J by 6 bases, with 9 bases of the junction left unmatched. The germline CDR1 and CDR2 sequences are WNHNN and SYGVQD (reference sequence).